This T cell receptor (beta chain) was observed in a study of regulatory and conventional T cells in RAG deficiency. Findings and limits, study-wide: Omenn patients showed >80% Treg-Tconv overlap and shorter CDR3 lengths. Shannon entropy fell and Simpson indices rose in RAG-deficient patients.

With regard to this clone: Its antigen is not known.

The protocol was immunoSEQ multiplex PCR, while the TCRdb copy is restricted to in-frame clones and leaves out a portion. The sample includes some 30,000 clones, about 87% of them seen just once. These data were also reused for a study on regulatory T cells. That work contributes: Amplification used 52 TRBV primers and 13 TRBJ primers. Regulatory T cells showed the strongest V-J pair restriction and V/J gene skewing among patient repertoires.

The source is a human donor in good health. The material sequenced was CD8+ T cells sorted from blood.

For the CDR3, the DNA is TGTGCCAGCAGCTACCAATCATTTGAGAGGAACACTGAAGCTTTCTTT. Amino acids: CASSYQSFERNTEAFF. The chain links TRBV13 to TRBJ1-1, with unresolved D. This CDR3 has 16 residues. Germline-derived CDR1 and CDR2 are PRHDT and FYEKMQ (reference sequence). V was pared by 4 bases and J by 1 base, with 16 bases between.